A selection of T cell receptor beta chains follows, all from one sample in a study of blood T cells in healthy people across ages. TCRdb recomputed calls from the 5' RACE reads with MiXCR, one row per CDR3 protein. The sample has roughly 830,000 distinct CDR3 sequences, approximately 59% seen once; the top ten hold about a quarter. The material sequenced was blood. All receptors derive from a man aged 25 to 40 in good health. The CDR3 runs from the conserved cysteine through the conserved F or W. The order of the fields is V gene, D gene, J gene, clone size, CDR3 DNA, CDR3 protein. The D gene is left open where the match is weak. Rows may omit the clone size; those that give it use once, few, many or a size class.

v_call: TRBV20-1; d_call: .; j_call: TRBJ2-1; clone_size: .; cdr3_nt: TGCAGTGCTAGAGTCAGGGTGGGAAATGAGCAGTTCTTC; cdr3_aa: CSARVRVGNEQFF
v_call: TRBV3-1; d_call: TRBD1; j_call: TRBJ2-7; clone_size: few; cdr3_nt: TGTGCCAGCAGCCAAGGGGACAGGGGTATGGAGCAGTACTTC; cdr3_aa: CASSQGDRGMEQYF
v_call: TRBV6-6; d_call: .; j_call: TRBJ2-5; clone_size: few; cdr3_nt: TGTGCCAGCAGTTACGGACCGGAGACCCAGTACTTC; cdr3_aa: CASSYGPETQYF
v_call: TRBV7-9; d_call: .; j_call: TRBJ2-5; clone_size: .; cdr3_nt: TGTGCCAGCAGCCAACCCAGAGACGAGACCCAGTACTTC; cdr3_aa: CASSQPRDETQYF
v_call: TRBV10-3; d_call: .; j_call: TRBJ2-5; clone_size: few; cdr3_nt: TGTGCCATCAGTGACGGGCAAGAGACCCAGTACTTC; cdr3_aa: CAISDGQETQYF
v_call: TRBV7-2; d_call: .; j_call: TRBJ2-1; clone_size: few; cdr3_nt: TGTGCCAGCAGCATGCCGATAAACAATGAGCAGTTCTTC; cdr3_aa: CASSMPINNEQFF
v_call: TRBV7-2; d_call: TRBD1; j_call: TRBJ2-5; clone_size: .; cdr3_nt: TGTGCCAGCAGCGGGGGACAGGGGGAGACCCAGTACTTC; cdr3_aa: CASSGGQGETQYF
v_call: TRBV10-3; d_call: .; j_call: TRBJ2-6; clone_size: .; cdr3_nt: TGTGCCATCAGTGTAGGGGGGGCCAACGTCCTGACTTTC; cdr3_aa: CAISVGGANVLTF
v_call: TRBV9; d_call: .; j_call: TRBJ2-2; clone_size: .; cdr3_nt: TGTGCCAGCAGCGTAGGCCTTGACACCGGGGAGCTGTTTTTT; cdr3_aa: CASSVGLDTGELFF
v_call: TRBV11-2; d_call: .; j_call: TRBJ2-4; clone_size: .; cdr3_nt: TGTGCCAGCAGCCGACGACGGGGTGGGTCCAAAAACATTCAGTACTTC; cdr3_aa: CASSRRRGGSKNIQYF
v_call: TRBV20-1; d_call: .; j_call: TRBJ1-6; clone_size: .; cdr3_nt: TGCAGTGCCCTAAGGAACGGGCCATCATACTCACCCCTCCACTTT; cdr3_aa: CSALRNGPSYSPLHF
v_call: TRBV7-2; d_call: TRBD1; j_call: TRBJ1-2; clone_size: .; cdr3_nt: TGTGCCAGCAGCTTCGGACAGGGAAGGAGGTTAACTTCCTCTGGCTACACCTTC; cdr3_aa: CASSFGQGRRLTSSGYTF
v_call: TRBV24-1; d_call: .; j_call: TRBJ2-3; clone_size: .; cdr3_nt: TGTGCCACCAGGGACCGAGCAGATACGCAGTATTTT; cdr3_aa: CATRDRADTQYF
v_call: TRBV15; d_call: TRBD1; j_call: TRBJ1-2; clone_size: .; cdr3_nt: TGTGCCACCAGCATCCCCCGGACAGGGAGTAACTATGGCTACACCTTC; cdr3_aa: CATSIPRTGSNYGYTF
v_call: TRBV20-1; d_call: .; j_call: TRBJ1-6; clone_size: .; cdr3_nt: TGCAGTGCTAGCGACCCGTTTGGCAATTCACCCCTCCACTTT; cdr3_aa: CSASDPFGNSPLHF
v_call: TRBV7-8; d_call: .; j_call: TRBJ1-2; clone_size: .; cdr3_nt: TGTGCCAGCAGCCCCCAAGGCGCCCAGGGCTACACCTTC; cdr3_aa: CASSPQGAQGYTF
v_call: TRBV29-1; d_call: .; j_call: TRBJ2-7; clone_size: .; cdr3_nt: TGCAGCGTTGGACAGTGGAACTACGAGCAGTACTTC; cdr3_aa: CSVGQWNYEQYF
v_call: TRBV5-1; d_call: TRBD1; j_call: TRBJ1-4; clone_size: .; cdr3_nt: TGCGCCAGCAGCCATGGACAGGGGATAACTAATGAAAAACTGTTTTTT; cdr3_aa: CASSHGQGITNEKLFF
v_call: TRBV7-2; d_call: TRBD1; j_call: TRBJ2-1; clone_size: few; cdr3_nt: TGTGCCAGCAGCTTGGACAGGGACGGGTACAATGAGCAGTTCTTC; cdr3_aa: CASSLDRDGYNEQFF
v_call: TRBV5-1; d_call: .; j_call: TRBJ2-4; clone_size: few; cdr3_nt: TGCGCCAGCAGCGCCGGTCGGGAGATAGCCAAAAACATTCAGTACTTC; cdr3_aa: CASSAGREIAKNIQYF
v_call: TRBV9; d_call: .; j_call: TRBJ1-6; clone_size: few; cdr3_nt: TGTGCCAGCAGCGTAGGGGATTCGGGAAATTCACCCCTCCACTTT; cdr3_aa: CASSVGDSGNSPLHF
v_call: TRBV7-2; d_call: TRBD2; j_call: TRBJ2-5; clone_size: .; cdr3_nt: TGTGCCAGCAGCTTATCCAGCGGGAGAGGGCAAGAGACCCAGTACTTC; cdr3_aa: CASSLSSGRGQETQYF
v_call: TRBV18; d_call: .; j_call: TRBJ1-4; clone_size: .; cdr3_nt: TGTGCCAGCTCGGAGTTGACAGGAGCTAATGAAAAACTGTTTTTT; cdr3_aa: CASSELTGANEKLFF
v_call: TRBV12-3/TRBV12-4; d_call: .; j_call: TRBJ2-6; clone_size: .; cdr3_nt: TGTGCCAGCAGTCCCCGTGCTGGGGCCAACGTCCTGACTTTC; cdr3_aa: CASSPRAGANVLTF
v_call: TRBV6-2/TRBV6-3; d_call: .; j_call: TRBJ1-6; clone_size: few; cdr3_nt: TGTGCCAGCAGCCCCTCCGGGACGGGCGGTTCACCCCTCCACTTT; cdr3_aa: CASSPSGTGGSPLHF
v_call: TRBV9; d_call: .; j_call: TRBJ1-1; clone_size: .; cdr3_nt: TGTGCCAGCAGCGCGACAGACCGGCGCACTGAAGCTTTCTTT; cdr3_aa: CASSATDRRTEAFF
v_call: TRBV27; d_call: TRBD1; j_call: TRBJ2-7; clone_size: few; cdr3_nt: TGTGCCAGCAGTTTAACGGCAGGGGGCATACACGAGCAGTACTTC; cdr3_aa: CASSLTAGGIHEQYF
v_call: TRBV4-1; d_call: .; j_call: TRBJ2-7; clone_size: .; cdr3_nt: TGCGCCAGCAGCCACATACAGGGATACGAGCAGTACTTC; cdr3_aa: CASSHIQGYEQYF
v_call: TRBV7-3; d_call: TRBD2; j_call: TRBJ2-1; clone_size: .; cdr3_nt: TGTGCCAGCAGCTCGGTAGCGGGGTACAATGAGCAGTTCTTC; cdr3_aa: CASSSVAGYNEQFF
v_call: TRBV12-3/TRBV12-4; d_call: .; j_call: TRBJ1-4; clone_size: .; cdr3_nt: TGTGCCAGCAGCCCCCGGGACATCCCGGACGAAAAACTGTTTTTT; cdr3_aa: CASSPRDIPDEKLFF
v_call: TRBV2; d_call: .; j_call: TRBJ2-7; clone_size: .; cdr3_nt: TGTGCCAGCAGTGCGGGACACTCCTACGAGCAGTACTTC; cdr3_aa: CASSAGHSYEQYF
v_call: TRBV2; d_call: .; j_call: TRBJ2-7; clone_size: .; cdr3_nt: TGTGCCAGCAGTACCGGCCCCCGGGGCGAGCAGTACTTC; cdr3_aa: CASSTGPRGEQYF
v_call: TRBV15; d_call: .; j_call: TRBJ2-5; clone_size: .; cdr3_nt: TGTGCCACCAGCAGAGTACAGGGCCTTCTCCAAGAGACCCAGTACTTC; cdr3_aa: CATSRVQGLLQETQYF
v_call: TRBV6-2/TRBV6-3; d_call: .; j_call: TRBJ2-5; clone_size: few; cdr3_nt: TGTGCCAGCAGTCACCGCTATGACGGGGGCGTGAGGGAGACCCAGTACTTC; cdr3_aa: CASSHRYDGGVRETQYF
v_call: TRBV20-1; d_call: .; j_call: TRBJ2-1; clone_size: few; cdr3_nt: TGCAGTGCTAGCCCCCAGGGCAATGAGCAGTTCTTC; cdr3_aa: CSASPQGNEQFF
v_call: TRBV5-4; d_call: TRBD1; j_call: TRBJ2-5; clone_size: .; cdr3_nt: TGTGCCAGCAGCATGACAGGGTCTGAGACCCAGTACTTC; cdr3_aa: CASSMTGSETQYF
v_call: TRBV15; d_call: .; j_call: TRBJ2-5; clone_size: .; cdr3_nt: TGTGCCACCAGCAGAGATAGACTAGGGGGAGAGACCCAGTACTTC; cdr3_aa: CATSRDRLGGETQYF
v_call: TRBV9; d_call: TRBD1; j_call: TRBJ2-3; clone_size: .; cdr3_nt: TGTGCCAGCTCAAGACAGGGTGTAGATACGCAGTATTTT; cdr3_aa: CASSRQGVDTQYF
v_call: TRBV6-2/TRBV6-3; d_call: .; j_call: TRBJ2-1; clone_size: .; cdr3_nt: TGTGCCAGCAGTTACTCAGAGGTTCTAAGCTCCTACAATGAGCAGTTCTTC; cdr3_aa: CASSYSEVLSSYNEQFF
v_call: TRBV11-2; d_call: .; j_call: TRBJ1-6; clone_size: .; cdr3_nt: TGTGCCAGCAGCCAAGACAGGTCGGTCTCCTATAATTCACCCCTCCACTTT; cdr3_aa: CASSQDRSVSYNSPLHF